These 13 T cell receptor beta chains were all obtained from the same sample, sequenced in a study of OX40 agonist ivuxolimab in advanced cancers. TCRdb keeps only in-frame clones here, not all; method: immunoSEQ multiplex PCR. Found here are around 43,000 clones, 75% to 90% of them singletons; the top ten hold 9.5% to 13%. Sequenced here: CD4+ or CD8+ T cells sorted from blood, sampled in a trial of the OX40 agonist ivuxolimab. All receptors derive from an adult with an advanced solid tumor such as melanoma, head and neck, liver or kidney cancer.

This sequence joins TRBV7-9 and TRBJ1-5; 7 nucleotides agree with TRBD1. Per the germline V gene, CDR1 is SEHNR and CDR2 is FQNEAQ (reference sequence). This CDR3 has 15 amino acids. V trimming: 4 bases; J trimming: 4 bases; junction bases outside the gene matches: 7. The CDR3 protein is CASSSTGVENQPQHF. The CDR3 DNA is TGTGCCAGCAGCTCTACAGGGGTTGAAAATCAGCCCCAGCATTTT.

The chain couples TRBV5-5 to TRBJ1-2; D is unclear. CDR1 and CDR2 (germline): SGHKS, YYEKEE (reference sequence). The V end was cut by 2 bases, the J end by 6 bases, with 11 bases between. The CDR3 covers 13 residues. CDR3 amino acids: CASSLSLLNGYTF. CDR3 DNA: TGTGCCAGCAGCTTAAGCCTATTGAATGGCTACACCTTC.

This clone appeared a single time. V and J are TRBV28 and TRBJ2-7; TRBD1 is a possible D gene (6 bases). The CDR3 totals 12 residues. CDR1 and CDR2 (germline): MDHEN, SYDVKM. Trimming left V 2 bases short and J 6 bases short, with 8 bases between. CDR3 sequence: CASSLNRVEQYF. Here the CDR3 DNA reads TGTGCCAGCAGTTTAAACAGGGTCGAGCAGTACTTC.

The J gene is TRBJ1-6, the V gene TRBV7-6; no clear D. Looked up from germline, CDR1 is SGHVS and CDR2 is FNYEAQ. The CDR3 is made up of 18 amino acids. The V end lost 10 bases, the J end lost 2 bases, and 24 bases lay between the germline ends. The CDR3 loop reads CATTRRVMAGTYNSPLHF. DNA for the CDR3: TGTGCCACCACCCGGAGAGTGATGGCGGGGACCTATAATTCACCCCTCCACTTT.

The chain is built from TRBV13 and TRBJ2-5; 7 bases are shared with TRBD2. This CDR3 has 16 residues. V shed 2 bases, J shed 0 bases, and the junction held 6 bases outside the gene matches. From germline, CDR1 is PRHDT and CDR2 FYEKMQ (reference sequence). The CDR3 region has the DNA TGTGCCAGCAGCTTATGGGGCGGGGGTCACCAAGAGACCCAGTACTTC. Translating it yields CASSLWGGGHQETQYF.

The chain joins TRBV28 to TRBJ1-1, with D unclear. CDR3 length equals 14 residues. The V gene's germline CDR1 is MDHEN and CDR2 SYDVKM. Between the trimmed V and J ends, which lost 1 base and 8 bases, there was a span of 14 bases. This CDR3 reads CASSLLRARAEAFF. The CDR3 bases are TGTGCCAGCAGTTTATTAAGGGCTAGGGCCGAAGCTTTCTTT.

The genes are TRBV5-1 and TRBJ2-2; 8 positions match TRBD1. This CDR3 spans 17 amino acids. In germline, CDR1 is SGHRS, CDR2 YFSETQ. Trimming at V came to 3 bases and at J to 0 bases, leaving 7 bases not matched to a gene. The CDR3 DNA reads TGCGCCAGCAGCTCCTTCCGGGACAGGACGAACACCGGGGAGCTGTTTTTT. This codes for CASSSFRDRTNTGELFF.

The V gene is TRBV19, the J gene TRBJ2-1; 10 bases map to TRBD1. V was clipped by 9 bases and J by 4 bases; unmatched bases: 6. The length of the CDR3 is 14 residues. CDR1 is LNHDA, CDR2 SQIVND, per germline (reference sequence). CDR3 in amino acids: CASSGDRGYNEQFF. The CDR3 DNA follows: TGTGCCAGCAGTGGGGACAGGGGATACAATGAGCAGTTCTTC.

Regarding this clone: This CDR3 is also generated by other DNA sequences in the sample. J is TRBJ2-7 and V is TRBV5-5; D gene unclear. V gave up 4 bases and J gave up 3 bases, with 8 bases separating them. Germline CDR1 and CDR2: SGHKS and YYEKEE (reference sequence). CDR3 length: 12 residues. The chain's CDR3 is CASSLVGYEQYF. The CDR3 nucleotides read TGTGCCAGCAGCCTCGTGGGCTACGAGCAGTACTTC.

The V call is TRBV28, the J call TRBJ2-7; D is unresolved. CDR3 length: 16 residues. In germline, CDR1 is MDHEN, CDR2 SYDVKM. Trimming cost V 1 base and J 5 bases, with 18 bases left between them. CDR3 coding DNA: TGTGCCAGCAGTTTATTAGAAGAGGATGGAGCACACGAGCAGTACTTC. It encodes CASSLLEEDGAHEQYF.

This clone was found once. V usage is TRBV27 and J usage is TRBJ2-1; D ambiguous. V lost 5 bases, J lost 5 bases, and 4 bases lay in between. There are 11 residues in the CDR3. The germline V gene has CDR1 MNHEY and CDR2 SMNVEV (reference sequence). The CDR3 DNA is TGTGCCAGCAGTAGCAACAATGAGCAGTTCTTC. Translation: CASSSNNEQFF.

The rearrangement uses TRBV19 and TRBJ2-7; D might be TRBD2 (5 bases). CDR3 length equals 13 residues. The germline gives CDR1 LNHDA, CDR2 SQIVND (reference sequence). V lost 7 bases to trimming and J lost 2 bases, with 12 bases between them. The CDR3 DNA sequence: TGTGCCAGTATTGGGGAGCCGACCTACGAGCAGTACTTC. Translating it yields CASIGEPTYEQYF.

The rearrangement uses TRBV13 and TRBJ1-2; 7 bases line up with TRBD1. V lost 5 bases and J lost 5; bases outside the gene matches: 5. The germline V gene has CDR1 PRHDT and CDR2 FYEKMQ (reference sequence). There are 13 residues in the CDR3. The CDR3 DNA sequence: TGTGCCAGCAGCGCACAGGGGAGGTATGGCTACACCTTC. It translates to CASSAQGRYGYTF.